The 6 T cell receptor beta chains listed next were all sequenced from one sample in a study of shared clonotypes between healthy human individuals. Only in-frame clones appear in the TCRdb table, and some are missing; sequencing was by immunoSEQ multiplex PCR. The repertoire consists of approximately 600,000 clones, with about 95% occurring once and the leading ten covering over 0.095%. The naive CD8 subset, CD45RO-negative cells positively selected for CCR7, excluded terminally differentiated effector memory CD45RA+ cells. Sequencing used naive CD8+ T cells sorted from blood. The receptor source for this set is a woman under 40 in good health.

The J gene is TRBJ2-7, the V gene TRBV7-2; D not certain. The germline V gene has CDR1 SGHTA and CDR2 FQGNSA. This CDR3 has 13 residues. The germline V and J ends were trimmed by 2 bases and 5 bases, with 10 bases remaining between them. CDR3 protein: CASSLRYFHEQYF. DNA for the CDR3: TGTGCCAGCAGCTTACGGTATTTCCACGAGCAGTACTTC.

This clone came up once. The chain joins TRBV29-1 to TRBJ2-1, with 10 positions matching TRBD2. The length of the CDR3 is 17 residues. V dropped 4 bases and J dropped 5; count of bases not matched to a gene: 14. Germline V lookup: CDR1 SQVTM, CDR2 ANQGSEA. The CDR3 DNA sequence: TGCAGCGTTGGGGGATACCTAGCGGGAGCATGGGACAATGAGCAGTTCTTC. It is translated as CSVGGYLAGAWDNEQFF.

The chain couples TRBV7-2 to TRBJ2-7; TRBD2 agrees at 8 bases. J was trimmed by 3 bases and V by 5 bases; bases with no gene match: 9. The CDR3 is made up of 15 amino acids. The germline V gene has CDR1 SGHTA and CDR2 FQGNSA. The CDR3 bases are TGTGCCAGCAGCCGACTTAGCGGGACTGTCTACGAGCAGTACTTC. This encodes CASSRLSGTVYEQYF.

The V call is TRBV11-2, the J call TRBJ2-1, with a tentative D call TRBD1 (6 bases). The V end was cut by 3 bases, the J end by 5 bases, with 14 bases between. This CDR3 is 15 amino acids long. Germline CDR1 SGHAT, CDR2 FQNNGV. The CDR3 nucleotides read TGTGCCAGCAGCTTCCGCAGGGGCCGAAACAATGAGCAGTTCTTC. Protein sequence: CASSFRRGRNNEQFF.

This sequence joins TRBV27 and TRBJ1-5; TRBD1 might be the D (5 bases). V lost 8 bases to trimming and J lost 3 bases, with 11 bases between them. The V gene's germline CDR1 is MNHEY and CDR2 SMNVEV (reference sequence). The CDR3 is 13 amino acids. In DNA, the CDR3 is TGTGCCAGCGGTGGGGGGATCAATCAGCCCCAGCATTTT. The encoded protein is CASGGGINQPQHF.

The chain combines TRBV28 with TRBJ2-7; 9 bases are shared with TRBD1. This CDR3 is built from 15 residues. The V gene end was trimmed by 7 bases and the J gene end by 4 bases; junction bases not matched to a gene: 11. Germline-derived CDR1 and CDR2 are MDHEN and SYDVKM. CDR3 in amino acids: CASTPQGQGWYEQYF. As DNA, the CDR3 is TGTGCCAGCACCCCCCAGGGACAGGGTTGGTACGAGCAGTACTTC.